The 30 T cell receptor beta chains in this list originate from one sample, sequenced in a study of blood T cell repertoires in COVID-19. Assay used: immunoSEQ multiplex PCR; TCRdb lists only in-frame clones, some missing. The table records around 55,000 clones, 70% to 90% of them present only once. The source material was peripheral blood. The receptor set was obtained from a man aged 55-75 years with acute or convalescent COVID-19.

The chain joins TRBV20-1 to TRBJ2-7, with D tentatively TRBD1 (6 bases). This CDR3 is built from 17 residues. Trimming removed 3 bases at V and 2 bases at J, with 23 bases between. Germline V CDR1 and CDR2: DFQATT, SNEGSKA (reference sequence). CDR3 amino acids: CSASGWGDRRLTYEQYF. CDR3 nucleotides: TGCAGTGCTAGTGGTTGGGGAGACAGGCGTCTTACCTACGAGCAGTACTTC.

The rearrangement uses TRBV9 and TRBJ2-5, with D maybe TRBD1 (6 bases). Trimming pared 1 base from V and 3 bases from J, leaving 7 bases between. Germline-derived CDR1 and CDR2 are SGDLS and YYNGEE. The CDR3 is 13 residues long. The CDR3 bases are TGTGCCAGCAGCGTAACAGGGAAAGAGACCCAGTACTTC. It codes for CASSVTGKETQYF.

The J gene is TRBJ2-1, the V gene TRBV2; TRBD2 aligns across 8 bases. This CDR3 is built from 14 residues. Losses at the gene ends were 6 bases for V and 7 bases for J; bases not matched to a gene: 8. Germline loops: CDR1 SNHLY, CDR2 FYNNEI. The CDR3 is CASRLLAAGNEQFF. In DNA form, the CDR3 reads TGTGCCAGCAGACTACTAGCGGCAGGGAATGAGCAGTTCTTC.

This rearrangement joins TRBV6-1 to TRBJ2-1, with 8 bases that match TRBD2. Germline V CDR1 and CDR2: MNHNS, SASEGT. CDR3 size: 16 residues. V shed 1 base, J shed 10 bases, and the junction held 12 bases outside the gene matches. Here the CDR3 DNA reads TGTGCCAGCAGTGAAGGGGGTAGCGGGATCTCCCGGGAGCAGTTCTTC. It is translated as CASSEGGSGISREQFF.

This clone came up once. V and J are TRBV5-4 and TRBJ2-5, with 10 bases aligning to TRBD2. Germline V gene sequence: CDR1 SGHNT, CDR2 YYREEE (reference sequence). V trimming: 5 bases; J trimming: 1 base; junction bases outside the gene matches: 2. This CDR3 has 14 amino acids. DNA of the CDR3: TGTGCCAGCAGGCGGACTAGCGGCCAAGAGACCCAGTACTTC. Translating gives CASRRTSGQETQYF.

This clone showed up just a few times. The chain combines TRBV4-2 with TRBJ2-1, with 8 bases matching TRBD1. Trimming took 1 base from V and 8 from J; bases not matched to a gene: 4. The V gene's germline CDR1 is LGHNA and CDR2 YNFKEQ. This CDR3 is built from 14 residues. DNA for the CDR3: TGTGCCAGCAGCCAAGGACAGGGGAGTGATGAGCAGTTCTTC. Its translation: CASSQGQGSDEQFF.

This rearrangement joins TRBV5-6 to TRBJ1-2; D remains ambiguous. This CDR3 spans 15 amino acids. Per the germline V gene, CDR1 is SGHDT and CDR2 is YYEEEE. V dropped 6 bases and J dropped 2 bases, with 17 bases sitting between them. The CDR3 is CASTPDPTSNYGYTF. DNA for the CDR3: TGTGCCAGCACCCCGGATCCGACTAGCAACTATGGCTACACCTTC.

This chain links TRBV7-9 with TRBJ1-1, with a possible D match to TRBD1 (5 bases). The CDR3 totals 12 residues. Germline V gene data show CDR1 as SEHNR and CDR2 as FQNEAQ (reference sequence). Trimming shortened V by 5 bases and J by 4 bases, and 8 bases separated the two germline ends. Here the CDR3 DNA reads TGTGCCAGCAGCGCCAGGGCCACTGAAGCTTTCTTT. This sequence encodes CASSARATEAFF.

This clone has a handful of counts. The chain has TRBV4-1 and TRBJ2-1, with D tentatively TRBD2 (6 bases). The V gene's germline CDR1 is MGHRA and CDR2 YSYEKL. The CDR3 loop spans 16 amino acids. Deletions cut 3 bases from V and 8 bases from J, with 20 bases between. The CDR3 sequence is CASSQARDFSRDEQFF. CDR3 bases: TGCGCCAGCAGCCAGGCCCGGGACTTTAGTAGGGATGAGCAGTTCTTC.

CDR3 bases: TGCAGTGCTAGTCAGGTAGAGACCCAGTACTTC. Translation gives CSASQVETQYF. The gene calls are TRBV20-1 and TRBJ2-5; no clear D. V lost 3 bases, J lost 4 bases, and 6 bases lay in between. Germline CDR1 DFQATT, CDR2 SNEGSKA (reference sequence). The CDR3 sequence is 11 residues long.

The rearrangement links TRBV27 to TRBJ2-1; TRBD2 agrees at 12 bases. Germline V lookup: CDR1 MNHEY, CDR2 SMNVEV (reference sequence). The junction had 12 bases not matched to a gene; V was cut back by 5 bases and J by 7 bases. The CDR3 contains 17 residues. The CDR3 DNA sequence: TGTGCCAGCAGTAAGAGACTAGCGGGAGCCCTAGGGAATGAGCAGTTCTTC. This sequence encodes CASSKRLAGALGNEQFF.

The genes are TRBV24-1 and TRBJ2-5; D perhaps matches TRBD2 (6 bases). With 5 bases removed from V and 4 bases from J, the gap between germline ends came to 16 bases. The CDR3 runs to 15 residues. Per the germline V gene, CDR1 is KGHDR and CDR2 is SFDVKD. The CDR3 reads CATSGAEGKPETQYF. The CDR3 DNA is TGTGCCACCAGTGGAGCGGAGGGAAAACCAGAGACCCAGTACTTC.

This rearrangement joins TRBV7-3 to TRBJ1-6; possible D gene TRBD1, 6 bases. Per the germline V gene, CDR1 is SGHTA and CDR2 is FQGTGA. The ends were cut back, 3 bases at V and 7 bases at J, with 7 bases in the middle. CDR3 length: 13 residues. The CDR3 is CASSLQGNSPLHF. CDR3 sequence (DNA): TGTGCCAGCAGCTTGCAGGGGAATTCACCCCTCCACTTT.

The V and J genes are TRBV4-2 and TRBJ2-7; D perhaps matches TRBD2 (6 bases). Looked up from germline, CDR1 is LGHNA and CDR2 is YNFKEQ. V was pared by 3 bases and J by 2 bases, with 17 bases between. The CDR3 runs to 16 residues. The CDR3: CASSQPNWGRTYEQYF. The CDR3 DNA reads TGTGCCAGCAGCCAGCCTAACTGGGGGAGGACCTACGAGCAGTACTTC.

The chain recombines TRBV5-6 with TRBJ1-5, with D maybe TRBD1 (6 bases). The CDR3 contains 15 residues. CDR1 is SGHDT and CDR2 is YYEEEE in the germline V gene. Trimming took 2 bases from V and 8 from J, leaving 17 bases between them. The CDR3 is CASSFSWSGGEPQHF. CDR3 sequence (DNA): TGTGCCAGCAGCTTTTCGTGGTCGGGGGGCGAGCCCCAGCATTTT.

The chain couples TRBV5-8 to TRBJ1-3; TRBD1 might be the D (5 bases). V was clipped by 2 bases and J by 4 bases, with 13 bases between them. This CDR3 has 15 amino acids. The germline gives CDR1 SGHTS, CDR2 YDEGEE. CDR3 nucleotide sequence: TGTGCCAGCAGCTTTGACAGCTTCGCAGGAAACACCATATATTTT. Protein: CASSFDSFAGNTIYF.

This rearrangement joins TRBV11-2 to TRBJ2-3; 11 bases match TRBD2. The CDR3 spans 15 residues. Germline V gene lookup returns CDR1 SGHAT and CDR2 FQNNGV. J lost 3 bases, V lost 8 bases, and 7 bases had no gene match. This CDR3 reads CASGVSGRVTDTQYF. The DNA for the CDR3 is TGTGCCAGCGGCGTTAGCGGGAGGGTTACAGATACGCAGTATTTT.

V is TRBV27 and J is TRBJ2-3; D is possibly TRBD1 (5 bases). Germline assignment: CDR1 MNHEY and CDR2 SMNVEV (reference sequence). The CDR3 sequence is 15 residues long. V was pared by 5 bases and J by 3 bases, with 15 bases between. In DNA, the CDR3 is TGTGCCAGCAGTCTCGAAGGGGCCTTAACAGATACGCAGTATTTT. Translation: CASSLEGALTDTQYF.

The chain couples TRBV5-6 to TRBJ2-3; 9 bases line up with TRBD2. With V trimmed by 3 bases and J by 1 base, 6 bases remained unmatched. This CDR3 has 16 residues. Germline values: CDR1 SGHDT, CDR2 YYEEEE. CDR3 region: CASSYRLAVGTDTQYF. In DNA form, the CDR3 reads TGTGCCAGCAGCTACAGACTAGCGGTGGGCACAGATACGCAGTATTTT.

V usage is TRBV11-2 and J usage is TRBJ2-7; D is unresolved. The V end lost 6 bases, the J end lost 0 bases, and 15 bases lay between the germline ends. The CDR3 spans 15 residues. Germline V lookup: CDR1 SGHAT, CDR2 FQNNGV. Written as DNA, the CDR3 is TGTGCCAGCAGACATGTAACAGAGAGCTCCTACGAGCAGTACTTC. Its translation: CASRHVTESSYEQYF.

The V call is TRBV7-3, the J call TRBJ1-1; 9 bases align to TRBD1. This CDR3 contains 17 residues. Germline V CDR1 and CDR2: SGHTA, FQGTGA. V lost 0 bases to trimming and J lost 4 bases; unmatched junction nucleotides: 9. CDR3 DNA sequence: TGTGCCAGCAGCTTAACGCTTGGACAGGGGAAAGGCACTGAAGCTTTCTTT. Amino acid sequence: CASSLTLGQGKGTEAFF.

The sample holds one count of this clone. The chain is built from TRBV4-2 and TRBJ1-2; TRBD1 matches 7 bases. Per the germline V gene, CDR1 is LGHNA and CDR2 is YNFKEQ. The CDR3 extends over 13 amino acids. Germline trimming cut 5 bases from V and 6 bases from J; bases unmatched to any gene: 6. The CDR3 DNA sequence: TGTGCCAGCAGCTACGGACAGGTGGATGGCTACACCTTC. Translation: CASSYGQVDGYTF.

J is TRBJ2-5 and V is TRBV9; a weak D match, TRBD1 (6 bases). Germline V lookup: CDR1 SGDLS, CDR2 YYNGEE. V was pared by 3 bases and J by 1 base, with 13 bases between. The CDR3 runs 15 residues. The CDR3 here is CASSAPGGGQETQYF. CDR3 DNA sequence: TGTGCCAGCAGCGCCCCTGGGGGCGGCCAAGAGACCCAGTACTTC.

This CDR3 is CASSEPEALSGPYEQYF. The CDR3 region has the DNA TGCGCCAGCAGTGAGCCGGAAGCACTTAGCGGACCCTACGAGCAGTACTTC. The chain employs TRBV10-1 and TRBJ2-7; D perhaps matches TRBD2 (6 bases). Germline CDR1 is WNHNN and CDR2 is SYGVQD (reference sequence). The V and J ends lost 2 bases and 2 bases respectively, with 19 bases between them. The CDR3 extends over 17 amino acids.

The table lists this clone with a count of one. This chain joins TRBV28 and TRBJ1-1; 7 nucleotides agree with TRBD1. The CDR3 is made up of 15 amino acids. In germline, CDR1 is MDHEN, CDR2 SYDVKM. The V gene end was trimmed by 5 bases and the J gene end by 2 bases; junction bases not matched to a gene: 8. In DNA, the CDR3 is TGTGCCAGCAGTGGGGCCGGGACAGTAAACACTGAAGCTTTCTTT. Its protein product is CASSGAGTVNTEAFF.

This clone has more than one count but fewer than ten. The chain combines TRBV18 with TRBJ2-7, with 12 positions matching TRBD2. The CDR3 is made up of 16 amino acids. Losses at the gene ends were 4 bases for V and 1 base for J; bases not matched to a gene: 5. The germline V gene has CDR1 KGHSH and CDR2 LQKENI. In DNA, the CDR3 is TGTGCCAGCTCACAACCGGGACTAGCGGGTTCCTACGAGCAGTACTTC. It yields the protein CASSQPGLAGSYEQYF.

J is TRBJ1-1 and V is TRBV7-2; D is uncertain. This CDR3 is built from 12 residues. Trimming left V 1 base short and J 5 bases short, with 5 bases between. The germline gives CDR1 SGHTA, CDR2 FQGNSA. CDR3 in DNA: TGTGCCAGCAGCTTAGTGAGAACTGAAGCTTTCTTT. This sequence encodes CASSLVRTEAFF.

This chain connects TRBV6-2 or TRBV6-3 to TRBJ2-3; the match to TRBD2 covers 10 bases. Per the germline V gene, CDR1 is MNHEY and CDR2 is SVGEGT. The CDR3 contains 16 residues. The V gene end was trimmed by 5 bases and the J gene end by 0 bases; junction bases not matched to a gene: 5. The CDR3 sequence: CASSQGLAVSTDTQYF. The CDR3 DNA reads as TGTGCCAGCAGTCAAGGACTAGCGGTTAGCACAGATACGCAGTATTTT.

The V and J genes are TRBV28 and TRBJ1-4; no clear D gene. Germline CDR1 and CDR2: MDHEN and SYDVKM. The CDR3 loop spans 13 amino acids. The V end was cut by 6 bases, the J end by 8 bases, with 13 bases between. CDR3 DNA: TGTGCCAGCAGCCGGAGTAGTGAAGAAAAACTGTTTTTT. Protein: CASSRSSEEKLFF.

The rearrangement joins TRBV6-5 to TRBJ2-7; D perhaps matches TRBD1 (6 bases). The V and J ends lost 7 bases and 4 bases respectively, with 14 bases between them. Germline V gene sequence: CDR1 MNHEY, CDR2 SVGAGI. CDR3 length: 13 residues. This CDR3 reads CASTNQQGYEQYF. CDR3 nucleotides: TGTGCCAGCACCAACCAACAGGGTTACGAGCAGTACTTC.